Listed below are T cell receptor beta chains from one sample, sequenced in a study of blood T cell repertoires in COVID-19. Data came from immunoSEQ multiplex PCR; TCRdb stores just in-frame clones and leaves some out. Of approximately 210,000 clones listed, around 84% are singletons. Sequencing was performed on PBMCs or T cells enriched from blood (not recorded which). The receptors originated from a man under 40 with acute COVID-19. Each CDR3 is given with its conserved first and last residue. D genes are given only for firm matches. Expanded clones are given a class, and other clones once, few, many or no size at all.

>TRBJ1-2|NA|TRBV6-6|TRBD1
CASSYSSGQGIDGYTF
TGTGCCAGCAGTTACTCTTCGGGACAGGGAATCGATGGCTACACCTTC
>TRBJ1-4|NA|TRBV14|NA
CASSQYRGEKLFF
TGTGCCAGCAGCCAATACCGCGGGGAAAAACTGTTTTTT
>TRBJ2-2|NA|TRBV19|TRBD2
CASTPLGSGAGELFF
TGTGCCAGTACCCCCCTTGGGAGCGGGGCCGGGGAGCTGTTTTTT
>TRBJ1-2|few|TRBV10-3|NA
CAIRDRTGWHGYTF
TGTGCCATCAGGGACCGGACGGGGTGGCATGGCTACACCTTC
>TRBJ1-2|few|TRBV10-3|NA
CAISEQNREGYTF
TGTGCCATCAGTGAGCAGAACAGGGAAGGCTACACCTTC
>TRBJ2-3|NA|TRBV4-1|NA
CASSQDYPSVADTQYF
TGCGCCAGCAGCCAAGATTATCCTAGCGTGGCAGATACGCAGTATTTT
>TRBJ2-7|NA|TRBV5-5|NA
CASSISTVSYEQYF
TGTGCCAGCAGCATCTCGACAGTTTCCTACGAGCAGTACTTC
>TRBJ2-6|NA|TRBV21-1|NA
CASSRQDQGVRSGANVLTF
TGTGCCAGCAGCAGACAGGACCAGGGGGTTCGCTCTGGGGCCAACGTCCTGACTTTC
>TRBJ1-1|NA|TRBV11-2|NA
CASSLWGPSTEAFF
TGTGCCAGCAGCTTATGGGGGCCGAGCACTGAAGCTTTCTTT
>TRBJ2-6|once|TRBV2|NA
CASKEGGTISGANVLTF
TGTGCCAGCAAAGAGGGGGGGACAATCTCTGGGGCCAACGTCCTGACTTTC
>TRBJ1-2|NA|TRBV6-6|TRBD1
CASSSRDRHNYGYTF
TGTGCCAGCAGTTCAAGGGACAGACATAACTATGGCTACACCTTC
>TRBJ1-6|NA|TRBV19|TRBD1
CASSPRQGQDSPLHF
TGTGCCAGTAGTCCAAGACAGGGGCAAGATTCACCCCTCCACTTT
>TRBJ2-5|NA|TRBV29-1|NA
CSVLVGETQYF
TGCAGCGTTTTGGTGGGCGAGACCCAGTACTTC
>TRBJ2-2|NA|TRBV10-3|NA
CAISETRSKAGELFF
TGTGCCATCAGTGAGACCCGGTCCAAAGCCGGGGAGCTGTTTTTT
>TRBJ1-2|NA|TRBV7-6|TRBD1
CASSSRQGYGYTF
TGTGCCAGCAGCTCTCGACAGGGGTATGGCTACACCTTC
>TRBJ1-1|NA|TRBV19|NA
CASSRRTDRWTEAFF
TGTGCCAGTAGCAGGCGGACAGATAGGTGGACTGAAGCTTTCTTT
>TRBJ2-1|NA|TRBV5-6|NA
CASSLDGDEQFF
TGTGCCAGCAGCTTGGACGGGGATGAGCAGTTCTTC
>TRBJ1-2|NA|TRBV28|NA
CASSLEMHRGVYGYTF
TGTGCCAGCAGTTTAGAAATGCATCGGGGGGTCTATGGCTACACCTTC
>TRBJ1-1|few|TRBV18|TRBD1
CASSATGGAFF
TGTGCCAGCTCAGCGACAGGGGGAGCTTTCTTT
>TRBJ2-1|once|TRBV6-4|TRBD2
CASSEEVVGLAGVNEQFF
TGTGCCAGCAGTGAAGAAGTGGTGGGACTAGCGGGGGTAAATGAGCAGTTCTTC
>TRBJ2-1|NA|TRBV6-5|NA
CASRYDRYNEQFF
TGTGCCAGCAGATACGACAGATACAATGAGCAGTTCTTC
>TRBJ2-2|NA|TRBV3-1/TRBV3-2|TRBD2
CASSPWTSGGPNTGELFF
TGTGCCAGCAGCCCCTGGACTAGCGGGGGGCCGAACACCGGGGAGCTGTTTTTT
>TRBJ1-4|NA|TRBV12-3/TRBV12-4|NA
CASSLRQREKLFF
TGTGCCAGCAGTTTACGACAGCGCGAAAAACTGTTTTTT
>TRBJ1-2|NA|TRBV19|TRBD1
CASSIILGQGADGYTF
TGTGCCAGTAGTATTATCTTGGGACAGGGGGCAGATGGCTACACCTTC